This T cell receptor (beta chain) was captured in a study of human T cells and chemical hapten exposure. Study-wide context: Per-sample TCR yield variation was attributed mainly to small pooled library volume differences.

Before extraction, the whole blood was not fractionated, and total RNA was taken from it. General observations from the study: With DPC sensitization, TCRs exceeding 1 in 1000 frequency showed no change.

A few counts support this clonotype. Its antigen is unknown. The library tagged each cDNA molecule with unique molecular identifiers. Original handling: A per-sample median of roughly 100,000 TCRs was observed, with a range of about 20,000 to 700,000. One entry per CDR3 protein results from TCRdb running MiXCR on the 5' RACE reads. TCRdb's processing, not the authors' own work, is the source of the V and J calls. Of tens of thousands of distinct CDR3 sequences listed, less than 20% are singletons. Unmatched junction bases numbered 5, after V lost 0 bases and J lost 5 bases. Germline assignment: CDR1 DFQATT and CDR2 SNEGSKA (reference sequence). The CDR3 totals 14 residues.

This TCR was recovered from a female donor in good health. The chain joins TRBV20-1 to TRBJ2-7, with TRBD2 matching 9 bases. The CDR3 sequence: CSAREPSGKNEQYF. For the CDR3, the DNA is TGCAGTGCTAGAGAGCCTAGCGGGAAGAACGAGCAGTACTTC.